This T cell receptor (beta chain) stems from a study of shared clonotypes between healthy human individuals. Findings of the study overall: On the whole, naive subsets had larger estimated richness than memory subsets had. Sampling was confined to blood; repertoires within tissues likely differ.

In regard to this clone: Its antigen remains unknown.

This table comes from immunoSEQ multiplex PCR, and its TCRdb copy is limited to in-frame clones, with some not included. In the table there are some 1,100,000 clones, about 84% of which are singletons. Material: memory CD4+ T cells from PBMCs. Noted subset: CD45RA-negative fraction. This TCR came from a man in his late teens or twenties in good health. Some clones in this sample may be carry-over from other donors' samples.

The CDR3 DNA follows: TGTGCCAGCAGGCACCGGGACAGCCGGGACACCATATATTTT. Its protein product is CASRHRDSRDTIYF. This chain uses TRBV28 with TRBJ1-3, with 7 bases that match TRBD1. This CDR3 contains 14 residues. Per germline, CDR1 MDHEN and CDR2 SYDVKM. J was trimmed by 8 bases and V by 6 bases; bases with no gene match: 10. Full variable domain (missing parts from reference TRBV28 and TRBJ1-3): DVKVTQSSRYLVKRTGEKVFLECVQDMDHENMFWYRQDPGLGLRLIYFSYDVKMKEKGDIPEGYSVSREKKERFSLILESASTNQTSMYLCASRHRDSRDTIYFGEGSWLTVV.